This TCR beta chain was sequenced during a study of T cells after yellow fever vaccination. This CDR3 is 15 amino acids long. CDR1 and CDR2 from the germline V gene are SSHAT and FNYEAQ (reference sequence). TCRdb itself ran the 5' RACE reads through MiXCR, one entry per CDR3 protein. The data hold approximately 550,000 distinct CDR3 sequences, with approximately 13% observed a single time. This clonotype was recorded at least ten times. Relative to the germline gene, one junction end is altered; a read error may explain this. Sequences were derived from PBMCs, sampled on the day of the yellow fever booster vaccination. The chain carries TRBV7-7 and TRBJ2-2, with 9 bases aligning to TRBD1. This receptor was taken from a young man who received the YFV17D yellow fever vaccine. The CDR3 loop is CASSRDRVNTGELFF. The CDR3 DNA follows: TGTGCTAGCAGCCGGGACAGGGTTAACACCGGGGAGCTGTTTTTT.